The source of this T cell receptor (beta chain) is a study of OX40 agonist ivuxolimab in advanced cancers. This clone was detected once. Repertoires were generated with immunoSEQ multiplex PCR, while TCRdb's copy carries only in-frame clones and drops some. Of 36,000 or so clones in the sample, around 89% were seen once. In germline, CDR1 is SGHNT, CDR2 YYREEE (reference sequence). J gave up 5 bases and V 2 bases, and 11 bases lay outside the gene matches. CDR3 length equals 16 residues. The TCR sequence derives from an adult with an advanced solid tumor such as melanoma, head and neck, liver or kidney cancer. The source was CD4+ or CD8+ T cells sorted from blood, collected in a trial of the OX40 agonist ivuxolimab. V is TRBV5-4 and J is TRBJ2-5, with 8 bases fitting TRBD2. Here the CDR3 DNA reads TGTGCCAGCAGCTTCCCCGGGACTAGGGGGGGGGAGACCCAGTACTTC. As protein: CASSFPGTRGGETQYF.